This T cell receptor (beta chain) was sequenced for a study of T cells after yellow fever vaccination. TCRdb fed the 5' RACE reads into MiXCR, producing one record per CDR3 protein. In the table there are a few hundred thousand distinct CDR3 sequences, roughly 4% of which are singletons. After removal of 0 bases from V and 2 bases from J, the junction contained 6 bases not matched to a gene. The germline V gene has CDR1 SGHNT and CDR2 YENEEA. The CDR3 has 17 amino acids. This clonotype was sampled from a man between 18 and 35 years old who received the YFV17D yellow fever vaccine. This specimen was PBMCs, taken 5 days after the yellow fever booster vaccination. This chain connects TRBV11-3 to TRBJ2-3; TRBD1 agrees at 9 bases. CDR3 region: CASSLDTGQGYTDTQYF. In DNA form, the CDR3 reads TGTGCCAGCAGCTTAGACACGGGACAGGGATACACAGATACGCAGTATTTT.